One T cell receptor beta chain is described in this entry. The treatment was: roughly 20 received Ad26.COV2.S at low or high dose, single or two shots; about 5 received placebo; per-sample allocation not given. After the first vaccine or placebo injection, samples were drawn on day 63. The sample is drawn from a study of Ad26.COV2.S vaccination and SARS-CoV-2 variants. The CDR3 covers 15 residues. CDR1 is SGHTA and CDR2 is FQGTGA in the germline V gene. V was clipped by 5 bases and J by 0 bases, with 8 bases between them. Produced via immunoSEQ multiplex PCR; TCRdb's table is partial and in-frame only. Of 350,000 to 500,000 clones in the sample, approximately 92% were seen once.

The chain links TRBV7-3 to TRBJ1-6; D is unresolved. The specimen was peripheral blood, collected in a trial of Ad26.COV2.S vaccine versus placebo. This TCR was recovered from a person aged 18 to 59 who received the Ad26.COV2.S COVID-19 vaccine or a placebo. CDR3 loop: CASSLTSSYNSPLHF. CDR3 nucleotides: TGTGCCAGCAGCCTTACAAGCTCCTATAATTCACCCCTCCACTTT.